This T cell receptor beta chain was captured in a study of T cell repertoires in cytomegalovirus infection (dated by TCRdb to about 2019). About the full investigation: Because public TCR beta signatures pointed to carriage of CMV infection together with the matching HLA type, the HLA type of each donor mattered for the analysis.

Sequencing was carried out with an Illumina HiSeq 1500. TCRdb took the public reads, trimmed them with fastp at Q25, ran MiXCR for clone calling and kept in-frame beta chains. Each record represents a unique CDR3 protein, reported with the most common genes and DNA among its rows. A total of approximately 250,000 distinct CDR3 sequences appear in this sample, 9.1% of them only once. The ten largest clonotypes hold around 16% of the sample. General conclusions and limits of the study: The ex vivo response was dominated by HLA-C-restricted CMV-specific TCR beta clonotypes, which also provided the single most frequent clonotype in two of eight donors. In both this cohort and an independent roughly 360-donor cohort, the cumulative frequency of public TCR beta family members distinguished carriers of CMV infection plus the relevant HLA type.

This clonotype came up once. Its antigen remains undetermined. It has no much larger one-base neighbor in the sample; base qualities were not kept. One read alone is a weak basis. Via the germline V gene (reference sequence), CDR1 is DFQATT and CDR2 SNEGSKA. Trimming removed 4 bases from V and 0 bases from J, leaving 12 bases between the germline ends. The CDR3 runs 14 residues from the cysteine to the phenylalanine. The DNA shown is the 42-base CDR3, in frame from base 1. The sample comprised PBMCs. The chain joins TRBV20-1 to TRBJ2-5, with no confidently assigned D gene. The receptor was derived from a human donor in good health (CMV status not recorded). Some clones in this sample may be carry-over from other donors' samples. The sequenced DNA: TGCAGTGCTACCCGTCCAGGCTACCAAGAGACCCAGTACTTC. Translated, it gives CSATRPGYQETQYF.